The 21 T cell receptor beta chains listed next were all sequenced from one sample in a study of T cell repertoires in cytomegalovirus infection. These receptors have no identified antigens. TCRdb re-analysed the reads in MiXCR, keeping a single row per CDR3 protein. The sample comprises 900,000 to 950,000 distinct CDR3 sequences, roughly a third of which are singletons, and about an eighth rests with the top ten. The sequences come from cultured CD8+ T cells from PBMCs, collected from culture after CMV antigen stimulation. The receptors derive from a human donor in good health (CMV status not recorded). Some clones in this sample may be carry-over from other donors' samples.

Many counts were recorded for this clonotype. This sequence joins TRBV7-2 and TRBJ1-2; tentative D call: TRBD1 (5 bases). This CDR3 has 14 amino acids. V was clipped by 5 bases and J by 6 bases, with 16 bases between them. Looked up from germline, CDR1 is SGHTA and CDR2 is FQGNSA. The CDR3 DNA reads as TGTGCCAGCAGCGGTTGGGGCGCGAAGAATGGCTACACCTTC. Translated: CASSGWGAKNGYTF.

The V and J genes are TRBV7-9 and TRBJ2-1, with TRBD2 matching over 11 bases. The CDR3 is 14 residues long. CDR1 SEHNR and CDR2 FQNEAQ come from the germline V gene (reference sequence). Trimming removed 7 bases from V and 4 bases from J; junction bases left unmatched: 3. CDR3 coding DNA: TGTGCCAGCAAACTAGCGGGGGTTTACAATGAGCAGTTCTTC. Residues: CASKLAGVYNEQFF.

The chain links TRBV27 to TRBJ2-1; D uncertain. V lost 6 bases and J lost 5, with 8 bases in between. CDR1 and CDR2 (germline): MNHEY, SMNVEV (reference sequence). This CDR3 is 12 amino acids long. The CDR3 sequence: CASRTGNNEQFF. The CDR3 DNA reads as TGTGCCAGCAGAACCGGAAACAATGAGCAGTTCTTC.

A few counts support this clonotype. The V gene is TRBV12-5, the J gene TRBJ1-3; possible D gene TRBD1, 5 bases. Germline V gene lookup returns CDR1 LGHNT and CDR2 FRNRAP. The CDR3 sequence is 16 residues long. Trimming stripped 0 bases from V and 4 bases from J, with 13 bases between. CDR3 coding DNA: TGTGCTAGTGGTTTGGTACTAGCGGACACAGGAAACACCATATATTTT. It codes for CASGLVLADTGNTIYF.

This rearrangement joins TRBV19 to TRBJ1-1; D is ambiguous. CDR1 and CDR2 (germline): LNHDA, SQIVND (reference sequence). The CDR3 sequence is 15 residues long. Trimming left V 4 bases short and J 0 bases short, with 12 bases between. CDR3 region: CASSRTLLVNTEAFF. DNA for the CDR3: TGTGCCAGTAGTAGAACCCTATTGGTGAACACTGAAGCTTTCTTT. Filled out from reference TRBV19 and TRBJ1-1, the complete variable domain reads DGGITQSPKYLFRKEGQNVTLSCEQNLNHDAMYWYRQDPGQGLRLIYYSQIVNDFQKGDIAEGYSVSREKKESFPLTVTSAQKNPTAFYLCASSRTLLVNTEAFFGQGTRLTVV.

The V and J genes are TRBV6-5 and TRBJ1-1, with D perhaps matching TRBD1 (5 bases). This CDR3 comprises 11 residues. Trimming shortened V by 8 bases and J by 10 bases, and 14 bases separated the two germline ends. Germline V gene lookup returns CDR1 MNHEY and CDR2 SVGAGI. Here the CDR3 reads CASVQGDVAFF. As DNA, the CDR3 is TGTGCCAGCGTGCAGGGTGATGTAGCTTTCTTT.

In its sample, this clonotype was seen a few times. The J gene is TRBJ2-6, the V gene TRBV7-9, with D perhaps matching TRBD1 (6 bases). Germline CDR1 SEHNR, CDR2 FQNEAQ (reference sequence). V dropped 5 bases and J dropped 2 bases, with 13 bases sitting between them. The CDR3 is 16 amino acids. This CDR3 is CASSQGAGAGANVLTF. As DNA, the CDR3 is TGTGCCAGCAGCCAAGGGGCAGGGGCTGGGGCCAACGTCCTGACTTTC.

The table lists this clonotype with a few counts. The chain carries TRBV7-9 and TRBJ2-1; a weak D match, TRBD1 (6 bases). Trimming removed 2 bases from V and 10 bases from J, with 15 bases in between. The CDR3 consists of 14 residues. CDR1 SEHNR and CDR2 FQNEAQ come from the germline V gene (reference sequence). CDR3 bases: TGTGCCAGCAGCTTAAGCCTACAGGGTACCGAGCAGTTCTTC. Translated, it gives CASSLSLQGTEQFF.

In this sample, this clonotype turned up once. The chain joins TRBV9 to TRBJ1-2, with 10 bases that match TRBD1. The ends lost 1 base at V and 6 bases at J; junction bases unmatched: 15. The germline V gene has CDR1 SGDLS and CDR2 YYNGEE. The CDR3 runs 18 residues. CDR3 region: CASSVNRDRGENWNGYTF. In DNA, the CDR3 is TGTGCCAGCAGCGTAAACAGGGACAGGGGTGAAAATTGGAATGGCTACACCTTC. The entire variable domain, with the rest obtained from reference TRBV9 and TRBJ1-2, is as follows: DSGVTQTPKHLITATGQRVTLRCSPRSGDLSVYWYQQSLDQGLQFLIQYYNGEERAKGNILERFSAQQFPDLHSELNLSSLELGDSALYFCASSVNRDRGENWNGYTFGSGTRLTVV.

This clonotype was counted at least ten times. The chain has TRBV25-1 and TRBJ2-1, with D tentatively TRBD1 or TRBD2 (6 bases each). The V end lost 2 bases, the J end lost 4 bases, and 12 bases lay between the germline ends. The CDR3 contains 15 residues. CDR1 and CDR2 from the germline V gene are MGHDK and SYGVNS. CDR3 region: CASSEGGLRYNEQFF. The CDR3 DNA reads TGTGCCAGCAGTGAAGGGGGGCTTCGGTACAATGAGCAGTTCTTC.

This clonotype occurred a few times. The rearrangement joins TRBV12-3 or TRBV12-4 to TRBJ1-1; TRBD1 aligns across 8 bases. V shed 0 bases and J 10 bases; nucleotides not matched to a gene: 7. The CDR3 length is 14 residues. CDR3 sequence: CASSLAGQALGAFF. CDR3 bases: TGTGCCAGCAGTTTAGCGGGACAGGCCCTGGGAGCTTTCTTT.

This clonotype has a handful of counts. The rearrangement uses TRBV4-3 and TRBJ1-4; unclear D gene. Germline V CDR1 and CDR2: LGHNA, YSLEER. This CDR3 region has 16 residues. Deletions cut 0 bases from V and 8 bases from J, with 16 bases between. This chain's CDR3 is CASSQDGRVWGEKLFF. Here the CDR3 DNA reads TGCGCCAGCAGCCAAGATGGTAGGGTTTGGGGAGAAAAACTGTTTTTT.

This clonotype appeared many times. The CDR3 DNA is TGTGCCAGCCGACAGGTTTGGGGTGGCTACACCTTC. It codes for CASRQVWGGYTF. V is TRBV9 and J is TRBJ1-2, with D perhaps matching TRBD1 (6 bases). V was pared by 7 bases and J by 7 bases, with 14 bases between. The CDR3 contains 12 residues. Germline V gives CDR1 SGDLS, CDR2 YYNGEE.

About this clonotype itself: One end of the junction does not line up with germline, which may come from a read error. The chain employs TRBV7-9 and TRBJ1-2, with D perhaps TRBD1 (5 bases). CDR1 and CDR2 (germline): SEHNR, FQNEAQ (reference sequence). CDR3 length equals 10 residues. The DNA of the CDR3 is TGTGCCAGCAGCCCCGGGACGTTTAACTTC. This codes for CASSPGTFNF.

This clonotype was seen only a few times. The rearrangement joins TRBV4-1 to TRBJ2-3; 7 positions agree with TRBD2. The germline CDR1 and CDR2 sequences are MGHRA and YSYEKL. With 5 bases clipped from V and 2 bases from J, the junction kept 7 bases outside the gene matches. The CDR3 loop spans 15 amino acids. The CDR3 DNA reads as TGCGCCAGCAGCTCACCGGGGGGTTACACAGATACGCAGTATTTT. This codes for CASSSPGGYTDTQYF.

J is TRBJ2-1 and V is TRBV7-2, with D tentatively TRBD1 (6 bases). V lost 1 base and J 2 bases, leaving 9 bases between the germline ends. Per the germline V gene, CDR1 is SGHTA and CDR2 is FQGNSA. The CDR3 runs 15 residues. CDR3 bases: TGTGCCAGCAGCTTAGAGTGGGACACCTACAATGAGCAGTTCTTC. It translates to CASSLEWDTYNEQFF.

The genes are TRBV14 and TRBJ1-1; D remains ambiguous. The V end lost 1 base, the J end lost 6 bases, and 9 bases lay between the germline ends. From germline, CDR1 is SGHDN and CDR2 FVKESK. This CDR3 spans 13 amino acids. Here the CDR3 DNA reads TGTGCCAGCAGCCAAGGGGGTACGGCTGAAGCTTTCTTT. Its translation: CASSQGGTAEAFF.

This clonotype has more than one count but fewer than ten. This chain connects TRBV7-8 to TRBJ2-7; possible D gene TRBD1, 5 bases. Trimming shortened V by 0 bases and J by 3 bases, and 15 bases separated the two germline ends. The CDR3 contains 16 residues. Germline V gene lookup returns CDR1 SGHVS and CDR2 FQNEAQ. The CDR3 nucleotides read TGTGCCAGCAGCTTAGCGCCGTGGCAGGGTCTCTACGAGCAGTACTTC. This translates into CASSLAPWQGLYEQYF.

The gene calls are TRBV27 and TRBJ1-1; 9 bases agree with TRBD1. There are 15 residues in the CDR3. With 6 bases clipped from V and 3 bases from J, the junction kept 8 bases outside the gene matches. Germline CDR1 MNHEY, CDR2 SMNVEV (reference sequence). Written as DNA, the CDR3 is TGTGCCAGCAGGGAACAGGGGGCCCGGGACACTGAAGCTTTCTTT. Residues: CASREQGARDTEAFF.

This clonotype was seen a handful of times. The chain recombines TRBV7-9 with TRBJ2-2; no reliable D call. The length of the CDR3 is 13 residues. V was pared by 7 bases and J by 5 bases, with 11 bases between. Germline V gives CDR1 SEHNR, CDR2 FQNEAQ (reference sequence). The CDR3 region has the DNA TGTGCCAGCATTTCCCCTTTAACCGGGGAGCTGTTTTTT. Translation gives CASISPLTGELFF.

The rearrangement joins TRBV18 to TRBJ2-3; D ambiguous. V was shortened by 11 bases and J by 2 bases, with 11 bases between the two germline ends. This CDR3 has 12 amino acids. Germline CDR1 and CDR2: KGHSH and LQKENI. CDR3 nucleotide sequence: TGTGCCCAAAGGCCGTCCACAGATACGCAGTATTTT. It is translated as CAQRPSTDTQYF. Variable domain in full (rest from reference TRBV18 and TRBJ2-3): NAGVMQNPRHLVRRRGQEARLRCSPMKGHSHVYWYRQLPEEGLKFMVYLQKENIIDESGMPKERFSAEFPKEGPSILRIQQVVRGDSAAYFCAQRPSTDTQYFGPGTRLTVL.